The present T cell receptor (beta chain) was sequenced within a study of control samples from healthy donors and cancer patients (dated by TCRdb to about 2020). Libraries came from the immunoSEQ multiplex PCR assay. The table was pulled from immuneACCESS by TCRdb, which kept in-frame rearrangements only. Such tables lose some clones; where checked, under half of the loss comes from unresolved V genes, and the rest has no known cause. This sample lists around 95,000 clones; around four fifths were detected once. The top ten clonotypes cover roughly 19% of the sample. In the germline V gene (reference sequence), CDR1 corresponds to LGHDT and CDR2 to YNNKEL. The trim is 1 base for V and 8 bases for J, with a gap of 11 bases between the germline ends. Including cysteine and phenylalanine, the CDR3 has 14 amino acids. CDR3 DNA only is kept here, 42 bases in frame from base 1. Concerning this clone itself: No antigen is known for it. Within one base of it there is no much larger clone, and no base qualities were kept.

Sequenced material: blood. The source is a man younger than 45 in good health. The rearranged chain carries TRBV3-1 (or the pseudogene TRBV3-2) and TRBJ1-4; TRBD1 is possibly the D segment (5 matching bases). CDR3 loop: CASSQGTSNEKLFF. The DNA is TGTGCCAGCAGCCAAGGGACATCGAACGAAAAACTGTTTTTT.